Presented here are 29 T cell receptor beta chains from one specimen sequenced in a study of T cells in Graves' hyperthyroidism and ophthalmopathy. Regions amplified from RNA transcripts were the TCR beta CDR3 regions. HTBI primers were used for first-round RT-PCR of the TCR CDR3. TCRdb fed the multiplex PCR reads into MiXCR, producing one record per CDR3 protein. Among hundreds of thousands of distinct CDR3 sequences listed, about 12% were seen once. The sequenced material came from blood. These receptors originate from a woman aged 18-30 years with Graves' hyperthyroidism.

This clonotype came up a few times. The chain carries TRBV28 and TRBJ2-5; no definite D call. Germline CDR1 is MDHEN and CDR2 is SYDVKM. Trimming shortened V by 6 bases and J by 5 bases, and 19 bases separated the two germline ends. The CDR3 covers 15 residues. CDR3 amino acids: CASSPFWVASETQYF. The CDR3 nucleotides read TGTGCCAGCAGCCCCTTTTGGGTAGCTTCGGAGACCCAGTACTTC.

Concerning this clonotype: Since a much larger clone is just one base distant, this may be a read error. The chain is built from TRBV24-1 and TRBJ2-3; 7 nucleotides align to TRBD1. Germline assignment: CDR1 KGHDR and CDR2 SFDVKD. The CDR3 covers 16 residues. The ends lost 8 bases at V and 0 bases at J; junction bases unmatched: 10. CDR3 amino acids: CATIRTGELSTDTQYF. In nucleotides, the CDR3 is TGTGCCACCATTAGAACAGGGGAGTTAAGCACAGATACGCAGTATTTT.

In its sample, this clonotype was seen many times. V and J are TRBV20-1 and TRBJ2-7; perhaps TRBD2 as D (5 bases). CDR1 is DFQATT and CDR2 is SNEGSKA in the germline V gene (reference sequence). This CDR3 region has 14 residues. V dropped 6 bases and J dropped 5 bases, with 20 bases sitting between them. CDR3 bases: TGCAGTGCACCGGTTAGAGGGAGTAACGACGAGCAGTACTTC. It encodes CSAPVRGSNDEQYF.

This clonotype was recorded at least ten times. The chain has TRBV7-9 and TRBJ1-6; 9 positions match TRBD1. This CDR3 is built from 14 residues. V was pared by 5 bases and J by 7 bases, with 3 bases of the junction left unmatched. Germline CDR1 reads SEHNR; CDR2 reads FQNEAQ (reference sequence). Written as DNA, the CDR3 is TGTGCCAGCAGCGTGACAGGGGGGAATTCACCCCTCCACTTT. This sequence encodes CASSVTGGNSPLHF. Full variable domain (remainder filled in from reference TRBV7-9 and TRBJ1-6): DTGVSQNPRHKITKRGQNVTFRCDPISEHNRLYWYRQTLGQGPEFLTYFQNEAQLEKSRLLSDRFSAERPKGSFSTLEIQRTEQGDSAMYLCASSVTGGNSPLHFGNGTRLTVT.

This clonotype occurred many times. The chain couples TRBV2 to TRBJ1-5, with D perhaps matching TRBD1 (5 bases). Germline V CDR1 and CDR2: SNHLY, FYNNEI. This CDR3 spans 14 amino acids. Trimming removed 2 bases at V and 6 bases at J, with 11 bases between. For the CDR3, the DNA is TGTGCCAGCAGTGAATGGAGGGACCGTCAGCCCCAGCATTTT. The encoded protein is CASSEWRDRQPQHF.

The chain uses TRBV4-2 and TRBJ2-3, with TRBD2 matching 8 bases. Looked up from germline, CDR1 is LGHNA and CDR2 is YNFKEQ. CDR3 size: 19 residues. V gave up 1 base and J gave up 1 base; unmatched junction bases: 13. CDR3 in DNA: TGTGCCAGCAGCCAAGCCACGGGGGGGGCCGGCCCCCGCACAGATACGCAGTATTTT. Translation: CASSQATGGAGPRTDTQYF.

Only a few counts were recorded for this clonotype. The rearrangement uses TRBV7-9 and TRBJ1-4, with 7 bases fitting TRBD1. With V trimmed by 5 bases and J by 4 bases, 7 bases remained unmatched. CDR3 length: 15 amino acids. Germline loops: CDR1 SEHNR, CDR2 FQNEAQ (reference sequence). CDR3 sequence reads: CASSVRQGNNEKLFF. CDR3 nucleotides: TGTGCCAGCAGCGTGAGACAGGGCAATAATGAAAAACTGTTTTTT.

In this sample, this clonotype turned up many times. The CDR3 is CSAFSGTSGSDTQYF. In DNA form, the CDR3 reads TGCAGTGCATTCTCCGGGACTAGCGGGAGTGATACGCAGTATTTT. The V call is TRBV20-1, the J call TRBJ2-3, with TRBD2 identical over 14 bases. The V gene end was trimmed by 6 bases and the J gene end by 6 bases; junction bases not matched to a gene: 8. Germline V CDR1 and CDR2: DFQATT, SNEGSKA (reference sequence). The CDR3 totals 15 residues.

The chain employs TRBV11-3 and TRBJ2-3, with D hard to call. The CDR3 covers 13 residues. Trimming took off 7 bases at V and 3 bases at J, with 11 bases between the two ends. Germline V gives CDR1 SGHNT, CDR2 YENEEA. This chain's CDR3 is CASNPAPTDTQYF. The CDR3 DNA sequence: TGTGCCAGCAACCCGGCCCCGACAGATACGCAGTATTTT.

This clonotype was observed at least ten times. The chain uses TRBV3-1 and TRBJ2-5; 10 nucleotides align to TRBD2. Germline assignment: CDR1 LGHDT and CDR2 YNNKEL (reference sequence). Trimming cost V 2 bases and J 1 base; bases outside gene matches: 4. This CDR3 spans 16 amino acids. For the CDR3, the DNA is TGTGCCAGCAGCCAATACGCTAGCGGGAGCCAAGAGACCCAGTACTTC. Its translation: CASSQYASGSQETQYF.

This clonotype was recorded at least ten times. CDR3 protein: CASGDSYGYTF. The CDR3 region has the DNA TGTGCCAGCGGAGACAGTTATGGCTACACCTTC. The chain couples TRBV6-1 to TRBJ1-2; TRBD1 might be the D (5 bases). Germline V lookup: CDR1 MNHNS, CDR2 SASEGT. The CDR3 totals 11 residues. The V gene lost 8 bases and the J gene lost 5 bases, with 9 bases spanning the gap.

There are many counts of this clonotype. The J gene is TRBJ2-1, the V gene TRBV7-9; D remains ambiguous. The germline V gene encodes CDR1 SEHNR and CDR2 FQNEAQ (reference sequence). V dropped 1 base and J dropped 9 bases, with 10 bases sitting between them. The CDR3 runs to 13 residues. CDR3 amino acids: CASSLEAGTEQFF. The CDR3, as DNA: TGTGCCAGCAGCTTAGAGGCAGGTACTGAGCAGTTCTTC.

This clonotype was observed a few times. The chain combines TRBV9 with TRBJ2-2; 7 bases are a match to TRBD2. Germline V lookup: CDR1 SGDLS, CDR2 YYNGEE. Trimming at V came to 0 bases and at J to 3 bases, leaving 5 bases not matched to a gene. The CDR3 runs 16 residues. CDR3 residues: CASSVGLADYTGELFF. The CDR3 DNA sequence: TGTGCCAGCAGCGTAGGTCTAGCGGATTACACCGGGGAGCTGTTTTTT. The full variable domain, its missing parts supplied by reference TRBV9 and TRBJ2-2, is DSGVTQTPKHLITATGQRVTLRCSPRSGDLSVYWYQQSLDQGLQFLIQYYNGEERAKGNILERFSAQQFPDLHSELNLSSLELGDSALYFCASSVGLADYTGELFFGEGSRLTVL.

The chain recombines TRBV19 with TRBJ2-5; D uncertain. This CDR3 spans 15 amino acids. Germline lookup yields CDR1 LNHDA and CDR2 SQIVND (reference sequence). V shed 1 base and J shed 1 base, with 10 bases lying between them. This CDR3 is CASSIVGGSQETQYF. The CDR3 DNA sequence: TGTGCCAGTAGTATAGTCGGTGGGTCCCAAGAGACCCAGTACTTC.

Details on this clonotype: One junction end disagrees with the germline gene, perhaps due to a read error. The chain carries TRBV3-1 and TRBJ1-1; 9 nucleotides align to TRBD1. CDR3 length equals 14 residues. Germline CDR1 and CDR2: LGHDT and YNNKEL (reference sequence). The CDR3 DNA follows: TGTGCCGGCAGTTACAGGGGGCTGAGCACTGAAGCTTTCTTT. Its translation: CAGSYRGLSTEAFF.

This clonotype was observed a handful of times. CDR3 bases: TGTGCCAGCAGTCCTGACGCGGGCTATGGCTACACCTTC. Its protein product is CASSPDAGYGYTF. V and J are TRBV28 and TRBJ1-2; no firm D call. The V and J ends lost 5 bases and 4 bases respectively, with 11 bases between them. The CDR3 totals 13 residues. Germline V gene data show CDR1 as MDHEN and CDR2 as SYDVKM.

This clonotype was picked up many times. The rearrangement links TRBV28 to TRBJ1-4; a weak D match, TRBD1 (5 bases). Germline V gene data show CDR1 as MDHEN and CDR2 as SYDVKM. The CDR3 consists of 12 residues. Trimming shortened V by 11 bases and J by 11 bases, and 18 bases separated the two germline ends. In DNA, the CDR3 is TGTGCCGCGGTCGGGACGGCTTCGAAACTGTTTTTT. Its translation: CAAVGTASKLFF.

This clonotype was seen repeatedly, ten times or more. This chain joins TRBV5-1 and TRBJ2-7; D call uncertain. Germline V gives CDR1 SGHRS, CDR2 YFSETQ. V was clipped by 1 base and J by 6 bases, with 8 bases between them. This CDR3 is 12 amino acids long. The CDR3 DNA follows: TGCGCCAGCAGCTTGAGTGGGGTCGAGCAGTACTTC. It codes for CASSLSGVEQYF.

The rearrangement links TRBV20-1 to TRBJ2-2; D is perhaps TRBD2 (5 bases). The V gene's germline CDR1 is DFQATT and CDR2 SNEGSKA (reference sequence). The V end lost 5 bases, the J end lost 2 bases, and 18 bases lay between the germline ends. The CDR3 has 16 residues. The CDR3 DNA is TGCAGTGCTCCAAGGCCCGGGGTTTCTAACACCGGGGAGCTGTTTTTT. Protein: CSAPRPGVSNTGELFF.

This clonotype was picked up many times. V gene TRBV18 combines with J gene TRBJ2-1; TRBD2 matches 8 bases. The CDR3 consists of 16 residues. Germline loops: CDR1 KGHSH, CDR2 LQKENI. Trimming removed 5 bases from V and 7 bases from J; junction bases left unmatched: 13. CDR3 DNA: TGTGCCAGCTCATCCCCCGGACTAGCAGGAGTTAATGAGCAGTTCTTC. Translating it yields CASSSPGLAGVNEQFF.

This clonotype has a handful of counts. The chain is built from TRBV19 and TRBJ1-2; D is possibly TRBD1 (5 bases). CDR1 LNHDA and CDR2 SQIVND come from the germline V gene (reference sequence). V gave up 5 bases and J gave up 4 bases, with 17 bases separating them. The CDR3 extends over 15 amino acids. DNA of the CDR3: TGTGCCAGTAGTCTCGACCGGGGCTCAAGCTATGGCTACACCTTC. It codes for CASSLDRGSSYGYTF.

This clonotype was counted only a few times. The chain has TRBV20-1 and TRBJ1-5; 7 bases agree with TRBD1. The CDR3 has 14 residues. The germline gives CDR1 DFQATT, CDR2 SNEGSKA (reference sequence). V trimming: 7 bases; J trimming: 2 bases; junction bases outside the gene matches: 8. The CDR3 here is CSVKQGLGNQPQHF. DNA for the CDR3: TGCAGTGTTAAACAGGGGCTGGGCAATCAGCCCCAGCATTTT.

This clonotype has a count of ten or more. The chain has TRBV6-2 or TRBV6-3 and TRBJ2-7; weak D call: TRBD1 (6 bases). Germline CDR1 reads MNHEY; CDR2 reads SVGEGT. The CDR3 covers 13 residues. Trimming shortened V by 4 bases and J by 5 bases, and 12 bases separated the two germline ends. CDR3 sequence: CASSWGQFHEQYF. The DNA for the CDR3 is TGTGCCAGCAGTTGGGGACAATTCCACGAGCAGTACTTC.

This clonotype was counted many times. The J gene is TRBJ2-3, the V gene TRBV27; D is unresolved. Per germline, CDR1 MNHEY and CDR2 SMNVEV (reference sequence). The ends were cut back, 3 bases at V and 5 bases at J, with 15 bases in the middle. CDR3 length equals 15 residues. CDR3 DNA sequence: TGTGCCAGCAGTTTGGGCCTGTTGGTTGAAGATACGCAGTATTTT. It yields the protein CASSLGLLVEDTQYF.

This clonotype was picked up many times. The rearrangement links TRBV6-5 to TRBJ2-1; D is unresolved. The CDR3 contains 13 residues. Trimming cost V 0 bases and J 1 base, with 1 base left between them. Germline CDR1 and CDR2: MNHEY and SVGAGI. As DNA, the CDR3 is TGTGCCAGCAGTTACTCGTCCTACAATGAGCAGTTCTTC. It is translated as CASSYSSYNEQFF.

In this sample, this clonotype turned up many times. V is TRBV25-1 and J is TRBJ2-1, with D perhaps assigned TRBD1 or TRBD2 (5 bases each). The V end lost 6 bases, the J end lost 6 bases, and 21 bases lay between the germline ends. The CDR3 sequence is 16 residues long. Germline V gene data show CDR1 as MGHDK and CDR2 as SYGVNS. The CDR3: CASSEGMGGLGNEQFF. CDR3 nucleotides: TGTGCCAGCAGCGAGGGGATGGGCGGATTGGGCAATGAGCAGTTCTTC.

The chain carries TRBV15 and TRBJ2-1; the D is unclear. Trimming took 2 bases from V and 8 from J, leaving 19 bases between them. Germline CDR1 is LNHNV and CDR2 is YYDKDF (reference sequence). CDR3 size: 16 residues. This chain's CDR3 is CATSRTAADPKDEQFF. In DNA form, the CDR3 reads TGTGCCACCAGCAGAACGGCTGCGGACCCCAAGGATGAGCAGTTCTTC.

This clonotype was counted a few times. CDR3 in DNA: TGTGCCAGCAGCTTGGGGCAGTCCGGAAACACCATATATTTT. Encoded protein: CASSLGQSGNTIYF. The rearrangement uses TRBV5-8 and TRBJ1-3; no firm D call. V was cut by 0 bases and J by 4 bases, with 8 bases left in between. CDR3 length equals 14 residues. Germline V gives CDR1 SGHTS, CDR2 YDEGEE.

This clonotype was seen repeatedly, ten times or more. The chain links TRBV11-1 to TRBJ2-5, with 10 bases fitting TRBD2. The junction had 5 bases not matched to a gene; V was cut back by 3 bases and J by 1 base. Germline V CDR1 and CDR2: SGHAT, FQDESV (reference sequence). The CDR3 length is 16 residues. The CDR3 DNA follows: TGTGCCAGCAGCTTGAGGACTAGCGGAGTCCAAGAGACCCAGTACTTC. Protein sequence: CASSLRTSGVQETQYF.